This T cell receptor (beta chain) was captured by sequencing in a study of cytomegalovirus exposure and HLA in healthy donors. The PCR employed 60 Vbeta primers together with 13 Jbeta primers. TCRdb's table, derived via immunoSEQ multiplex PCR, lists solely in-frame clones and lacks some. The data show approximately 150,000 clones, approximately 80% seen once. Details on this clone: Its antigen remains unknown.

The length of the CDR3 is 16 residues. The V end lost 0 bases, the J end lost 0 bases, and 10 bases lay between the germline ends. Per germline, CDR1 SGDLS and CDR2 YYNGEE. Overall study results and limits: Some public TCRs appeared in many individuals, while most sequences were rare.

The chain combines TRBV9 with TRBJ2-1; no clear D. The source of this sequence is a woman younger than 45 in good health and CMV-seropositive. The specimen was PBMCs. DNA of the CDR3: TGTGCCAGCAGCGTAGTGGCAAGGAGCTCCTACAATGAGCAGTTCTTC. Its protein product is CASSVVARSSYNEQFF.